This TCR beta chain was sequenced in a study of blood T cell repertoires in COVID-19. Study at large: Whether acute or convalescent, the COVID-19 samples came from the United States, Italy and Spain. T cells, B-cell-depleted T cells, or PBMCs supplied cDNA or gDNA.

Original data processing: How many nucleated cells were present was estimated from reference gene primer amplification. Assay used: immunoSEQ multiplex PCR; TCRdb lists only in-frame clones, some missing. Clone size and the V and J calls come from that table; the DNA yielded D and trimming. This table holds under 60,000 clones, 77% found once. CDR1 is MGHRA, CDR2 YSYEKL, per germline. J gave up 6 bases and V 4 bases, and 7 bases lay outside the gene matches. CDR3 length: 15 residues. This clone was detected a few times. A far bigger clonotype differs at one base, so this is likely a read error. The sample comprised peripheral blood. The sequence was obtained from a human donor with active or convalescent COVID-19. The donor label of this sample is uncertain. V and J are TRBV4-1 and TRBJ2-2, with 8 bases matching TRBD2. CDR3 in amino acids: CASSLPGGGPGELFF. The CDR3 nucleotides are TGCGCCAGCAGCCTGCCCGGGGGGGGGCCCGGGGAGCTGTTTTTT.